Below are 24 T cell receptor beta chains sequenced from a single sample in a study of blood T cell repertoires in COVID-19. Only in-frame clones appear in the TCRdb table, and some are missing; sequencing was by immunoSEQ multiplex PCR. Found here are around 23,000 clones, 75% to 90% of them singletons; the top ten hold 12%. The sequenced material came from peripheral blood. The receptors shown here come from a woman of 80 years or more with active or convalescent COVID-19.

Here the CDR3 reads CASRSGGSNYGYTF. The CDR3 coding sequence is TGCGCCAGCAGGTCAGGGGGCAGTAACTATGGCTACACCTTC. The chain employs TRBV5-1 and TRBJ1-2; TRBD1 agrees at 8 bases. The CDR3 spans 14 residues. The ends lost 5 bases at V and 1 base at J; junction bases unmatched: 4. Germline CDR1 reads SGHRS; CDR2 reads YFSETQ. Full variable domain (missing parts from reference TRBV5-1 and TRBJ1-2): KAGVTQTPRYLIKTRGQQVTLSCSPISGHRSVSWYQQTPGQGLQFLFEYFSETQRNKGNFPGRFSGRQFSNSRSEMNVSTLELGDSALYLCASRSGGSNYGYTFGSGTRLTVV.

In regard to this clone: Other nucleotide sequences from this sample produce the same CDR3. In DNA, the CDR3 is TGTGCCAGCAGTCCTGGACAGAGGGCTAACTATGGCTACACCTTC. Translation gives CASSPGQRANYGYTF. This chain joins TRBV27 and TRBJ1-2, with TRBD1 as a possible D gene (6 bases). Germline CDR1 MNHEY, CDR2 SMNVEV (reference sequence). The V and J ends lost 5 bases and 0 bases respectively, with 13 bases between them. The CDR3 is 15 residues long.

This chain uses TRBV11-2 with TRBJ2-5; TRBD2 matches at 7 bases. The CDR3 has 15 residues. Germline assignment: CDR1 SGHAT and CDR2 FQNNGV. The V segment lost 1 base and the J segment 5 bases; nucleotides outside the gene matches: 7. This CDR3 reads CASSLVGGGGETQYF. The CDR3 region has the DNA TGTGCCAGCAGCTTAGTTGGCGGGGGAGGTGAGACCCAGTACTTC.

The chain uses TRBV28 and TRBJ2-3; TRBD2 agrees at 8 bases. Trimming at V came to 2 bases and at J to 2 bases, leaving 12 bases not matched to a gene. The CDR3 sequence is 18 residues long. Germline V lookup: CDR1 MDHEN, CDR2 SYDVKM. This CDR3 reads CASSLRRGSGTFTDTQYF. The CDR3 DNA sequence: TGTGCCAGCAGTTTAAGAAGGGGTAGCGGGACCTTCACAGATACGCAGTATTTT. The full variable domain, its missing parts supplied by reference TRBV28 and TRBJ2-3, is DVKVTQSSRYLVKRTGEKVFLECVQDMDHENMFWYRQDPGLGLRLIYFSYDVKMKEKGDIPEGYSVSREKKERFSLILESASTNQTSMYLCASSLRRGSGTFTDTQYFGPGTRLTVL.

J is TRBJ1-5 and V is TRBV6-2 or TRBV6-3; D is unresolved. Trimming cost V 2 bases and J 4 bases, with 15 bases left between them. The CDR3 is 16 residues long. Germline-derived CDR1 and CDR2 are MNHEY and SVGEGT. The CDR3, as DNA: TGTGCCAGCAGTTACAGGGAGGTCGGAAGGAATCAGCCCCAGCATTTT. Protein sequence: CASSYREVGRNQPQHF.

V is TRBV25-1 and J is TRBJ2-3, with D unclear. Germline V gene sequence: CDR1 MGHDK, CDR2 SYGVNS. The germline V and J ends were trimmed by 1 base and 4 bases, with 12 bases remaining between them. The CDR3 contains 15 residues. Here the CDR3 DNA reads TGTGCCAGCAGTGAATTGGCAATCTCCCCAGATACGCAGTATTTT. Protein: CASSELAISPDTQYF.

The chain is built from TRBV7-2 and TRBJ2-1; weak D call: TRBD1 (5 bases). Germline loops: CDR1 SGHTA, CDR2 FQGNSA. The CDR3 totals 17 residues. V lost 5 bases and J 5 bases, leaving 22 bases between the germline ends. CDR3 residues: CASSLLPQGGFNNEQFF. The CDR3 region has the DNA TGTGCCAGCAGCCTCTTACCCCAGGGCGGTTTTAACAATGAGCAGTTCTTC.

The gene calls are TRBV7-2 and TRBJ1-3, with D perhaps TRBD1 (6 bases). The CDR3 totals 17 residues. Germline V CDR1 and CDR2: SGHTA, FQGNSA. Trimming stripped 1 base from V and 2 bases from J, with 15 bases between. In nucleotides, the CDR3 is TGTGCCAGCAGCTTAGTATTCCAGGGGCTCGCTGGAAACACCATATATTTT. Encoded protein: CASSLVFQGLAGNTIYF.

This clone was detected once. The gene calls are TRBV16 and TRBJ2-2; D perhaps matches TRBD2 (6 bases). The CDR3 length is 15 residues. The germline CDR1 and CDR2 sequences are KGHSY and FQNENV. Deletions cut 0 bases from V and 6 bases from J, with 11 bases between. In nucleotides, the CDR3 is TGTGCCAGCAGCCAATCAAGCTGGGGGGCCGGGGAGCTGTTTTTT. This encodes CASSQSSWGAGELFF.

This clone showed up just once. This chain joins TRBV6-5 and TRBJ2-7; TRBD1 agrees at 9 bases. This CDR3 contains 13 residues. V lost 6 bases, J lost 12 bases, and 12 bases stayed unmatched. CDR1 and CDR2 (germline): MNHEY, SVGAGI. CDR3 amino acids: CASSPRTGEGLYF. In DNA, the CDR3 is TGTGCCAGCAGCCCCCGGACAGGGGAAGGCCTGTACTTC.

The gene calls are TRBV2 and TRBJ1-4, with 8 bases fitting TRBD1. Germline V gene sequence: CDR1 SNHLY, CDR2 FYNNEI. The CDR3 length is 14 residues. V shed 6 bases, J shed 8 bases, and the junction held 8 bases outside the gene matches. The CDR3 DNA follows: TGTGCCAGCAGAAGACAGGGGATAGGAGAAAAACTGTTTTTT. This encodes CASRRQGIGEKLFF.

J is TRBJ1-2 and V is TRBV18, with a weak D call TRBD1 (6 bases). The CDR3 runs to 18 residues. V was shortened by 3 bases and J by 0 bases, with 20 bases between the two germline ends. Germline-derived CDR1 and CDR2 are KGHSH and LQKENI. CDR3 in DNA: TGTGCCAGCTCACCCTCCAATCCAAGCAGGGGAGCTAACTATGGCTACACCTTC. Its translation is CASSPSNPSRGANYGYTF. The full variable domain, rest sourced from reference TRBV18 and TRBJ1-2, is NAGVMQNPRHLVRRRGQEARLRCSPMKGHSHVYWYRQLPEEGLKFMVYLQKENIIDESGMPKERFSAEFPKEGPSILRIQQVVRGDSAAYFCASSPSNPSRGANYGYTFGSGTRLTVV.

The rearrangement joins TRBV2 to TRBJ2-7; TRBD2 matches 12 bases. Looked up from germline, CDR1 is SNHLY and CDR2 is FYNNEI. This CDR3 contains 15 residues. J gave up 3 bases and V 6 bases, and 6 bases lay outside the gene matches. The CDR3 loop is CASRGGLAGVYEQYF. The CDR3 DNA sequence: TGTGCCAGCAGGGGGGGACTAGCGGGTGTCTACGAGCAGTACTTC. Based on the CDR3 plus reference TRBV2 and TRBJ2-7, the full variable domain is EPEVTQTPSHQVTQMGQEVILRCVPISNHLYFYWYRQILGQKVEFLVSFYNNEISEKSEIFDDQFSVERPDGSNFTLKIRSTKLEDSAMYFCASRGGLAGVYEQYFGPGTRLTVT.

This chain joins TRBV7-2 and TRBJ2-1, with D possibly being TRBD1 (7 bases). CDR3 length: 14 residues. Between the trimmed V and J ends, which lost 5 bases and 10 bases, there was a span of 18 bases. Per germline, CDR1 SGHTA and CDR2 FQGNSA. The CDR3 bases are TGTGCCAGCAGCCCGCGGGACAGCCCGGGGGAGCAGTTCTTC. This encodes CASSPRDSPGEQFF. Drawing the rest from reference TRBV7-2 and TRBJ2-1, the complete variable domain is GAGVSQSPSNKVTEKGKDVELRCDPISGHTALYWYRQSLGQGLEFLIYFQGNSAPDKSGLPSDRFSAERTGGSVSTLTIQRTQQEDSAVYLCASSPRDSPGEQFFGPGTRLTVL.

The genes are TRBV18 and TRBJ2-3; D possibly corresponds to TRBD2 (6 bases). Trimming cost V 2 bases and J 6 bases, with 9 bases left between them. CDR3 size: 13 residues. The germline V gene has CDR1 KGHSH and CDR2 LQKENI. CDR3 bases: TGTGCCAGCTCACCAAACCGGGGGGATACGCAGTATTTT. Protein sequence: CASSPNRGDTQYF.

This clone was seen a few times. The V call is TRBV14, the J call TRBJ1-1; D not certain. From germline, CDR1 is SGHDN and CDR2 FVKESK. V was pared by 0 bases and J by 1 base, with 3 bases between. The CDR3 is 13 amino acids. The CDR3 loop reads CASSQDRNTEAFF. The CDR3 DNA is TGTGCCAGCAGCCAAGACAGGAACACTGAAGCTTTCTTT. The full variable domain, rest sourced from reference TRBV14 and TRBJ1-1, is EAGVTQFPSHSVIEKGQTVTLRCDPISGHDNLYWYRRVMGKEIKFLLHFVKESKQDESGMPNNRFLAERTGGTYSTLKVQPAELEDSGVYFCASSQDRNTEAFFGQGTRLTVV.

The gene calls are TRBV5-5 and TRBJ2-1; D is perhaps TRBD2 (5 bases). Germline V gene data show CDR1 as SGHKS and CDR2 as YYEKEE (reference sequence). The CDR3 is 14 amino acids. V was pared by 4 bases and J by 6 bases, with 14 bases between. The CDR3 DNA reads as TGTGCCAGCAGCCTAGCATGGAGCGTCAATGAGCAGTTCTTC. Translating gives CASSLAWSVNEQFF.

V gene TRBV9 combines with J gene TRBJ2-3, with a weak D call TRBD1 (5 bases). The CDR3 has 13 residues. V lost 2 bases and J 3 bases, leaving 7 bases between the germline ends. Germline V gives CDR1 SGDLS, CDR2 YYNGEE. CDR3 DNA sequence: TGTGCCAGCAGCGTCCAGGGTACAGATACGCAGTATTTT. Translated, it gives CASSVQGTDTQYF.

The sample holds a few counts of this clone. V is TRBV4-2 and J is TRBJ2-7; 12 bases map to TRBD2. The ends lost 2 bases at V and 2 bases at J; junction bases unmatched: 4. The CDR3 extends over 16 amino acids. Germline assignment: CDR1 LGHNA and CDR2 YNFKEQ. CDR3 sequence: CASSQRGLAGTYEQYF. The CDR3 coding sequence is TGTGCCAGCAGCCAACGGGGACTAGCGGGTACCTACGAGCAGTACTTC.

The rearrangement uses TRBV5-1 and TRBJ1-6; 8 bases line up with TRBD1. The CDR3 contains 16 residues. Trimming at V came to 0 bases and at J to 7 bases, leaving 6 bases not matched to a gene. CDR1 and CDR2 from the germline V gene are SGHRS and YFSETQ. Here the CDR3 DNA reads TGCGCCAGCAGCTTGGTTCTCGGGACAGGAAATTCACCCCTCCACTTT. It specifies CASSLVLGTGNSPLHF.

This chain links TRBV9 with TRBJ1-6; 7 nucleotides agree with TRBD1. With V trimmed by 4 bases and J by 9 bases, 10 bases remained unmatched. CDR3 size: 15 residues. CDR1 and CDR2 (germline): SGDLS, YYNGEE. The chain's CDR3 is CASSPSQGLGSPLHF. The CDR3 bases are TGTGCCAGCAGCCCTTCACAGGGGTTGGGTTCACCCCTCCACTTT.

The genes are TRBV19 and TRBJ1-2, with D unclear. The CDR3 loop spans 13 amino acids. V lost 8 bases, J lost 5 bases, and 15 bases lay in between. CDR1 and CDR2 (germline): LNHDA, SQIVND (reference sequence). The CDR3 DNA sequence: TGTGCCAGTGTCCAAAAGGAGTATTATGGCTACACCTTC. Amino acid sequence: CASVQKEYYGYTF. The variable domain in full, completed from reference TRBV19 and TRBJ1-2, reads DGGITQSPKYLFRKEGQNVTLSCEQNLNHDAMYWYRQDPGQGLRLIYYSQIVNDFQKGDIAEGYSVSREKKESFPLTVTSAQKNPTAFYLCASVQKEYYGYTFGSGTRLTVV.

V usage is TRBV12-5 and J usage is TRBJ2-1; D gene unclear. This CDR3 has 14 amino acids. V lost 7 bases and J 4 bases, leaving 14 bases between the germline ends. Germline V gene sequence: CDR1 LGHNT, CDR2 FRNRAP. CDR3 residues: CASASGGTYNEQFF. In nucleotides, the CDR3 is TGTGCTAGTGCTTCCGGCGGAACTTACAATGAGCAGTTCTTC.

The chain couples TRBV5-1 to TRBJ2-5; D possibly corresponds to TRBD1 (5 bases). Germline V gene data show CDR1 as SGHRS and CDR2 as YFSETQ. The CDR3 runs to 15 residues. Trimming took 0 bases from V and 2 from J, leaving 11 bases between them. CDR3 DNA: TGCGCCAGCAGCTTGGCCCCAGGGCGGCAAGAGACCCAGTACTTC. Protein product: CASSLAPGRQETQYF. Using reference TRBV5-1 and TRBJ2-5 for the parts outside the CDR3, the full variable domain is KAGVTQTPRYLIKTRGQQVTLSCSPISGHRSVSWYQQTPGQGLQFLFEYFSETQRNKGNFPGRFSGRQFSNSRSEMNVSTLELGDSALYLCASSLAPGRQETQYFGPGTRLLVL.